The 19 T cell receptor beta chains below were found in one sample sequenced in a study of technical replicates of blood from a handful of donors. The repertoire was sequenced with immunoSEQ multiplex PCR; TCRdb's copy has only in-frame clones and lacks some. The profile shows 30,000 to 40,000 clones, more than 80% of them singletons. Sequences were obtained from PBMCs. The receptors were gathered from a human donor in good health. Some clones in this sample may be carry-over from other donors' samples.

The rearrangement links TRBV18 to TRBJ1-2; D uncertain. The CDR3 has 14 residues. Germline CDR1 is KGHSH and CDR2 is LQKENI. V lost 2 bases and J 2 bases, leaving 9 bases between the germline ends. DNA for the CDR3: TGTGCCAGCTCACCAGGTGCGGGAAACTATGGCTACACCTTC. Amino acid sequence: CASSPGAGNYGYTF.

The CDR3 DNA reads as TGCGCCAGCAGCACACAGGGGGCGCGCACTGAAGCTTTCTTT. It codes for CASSTQGARTEAFF. The chain couples TRBV5-1 to TRBJ1-1, with 9 bases identical to TRBD1. Germline CDR1 and CDR2: SGHRS and YFSETQ. This CDR3 has 14 residues. J was trimmed by 4 bases and V by 4 bases; bases with no gene match: 5.

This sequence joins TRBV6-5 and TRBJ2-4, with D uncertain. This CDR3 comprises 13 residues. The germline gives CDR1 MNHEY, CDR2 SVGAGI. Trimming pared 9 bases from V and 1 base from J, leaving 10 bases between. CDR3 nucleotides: TGTGCCAGTTATGACTGGGCCAAAAACATTCAGTACTTC. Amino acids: CASYDWAKNIQYF.

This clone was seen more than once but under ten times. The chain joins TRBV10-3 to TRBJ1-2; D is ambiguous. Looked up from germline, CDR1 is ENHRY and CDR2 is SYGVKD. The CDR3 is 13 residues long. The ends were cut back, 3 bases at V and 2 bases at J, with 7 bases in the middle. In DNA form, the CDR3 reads TGTGCCATCAGTGAACGGGAAAACTATGGCTACACCTTC. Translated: CAISERENYGYTF.

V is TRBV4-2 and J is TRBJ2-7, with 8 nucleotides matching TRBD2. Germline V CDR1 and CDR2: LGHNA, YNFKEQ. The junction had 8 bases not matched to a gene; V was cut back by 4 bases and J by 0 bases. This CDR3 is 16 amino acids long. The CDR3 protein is CASSLHSGISSYEQYF. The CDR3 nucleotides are TGTGCCAGCAGCCTCCATAGCGGGATTAGCTCCTACGAGCAGTACTTC.

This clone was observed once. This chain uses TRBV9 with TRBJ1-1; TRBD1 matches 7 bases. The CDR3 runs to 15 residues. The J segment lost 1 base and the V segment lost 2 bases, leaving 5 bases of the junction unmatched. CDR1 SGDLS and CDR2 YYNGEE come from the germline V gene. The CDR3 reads CASSVWTGENTEAFF. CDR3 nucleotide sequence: TGTGCCAGCAGCGTCTGGACAGGTGAGAACACTGAAGCTTTCTTT. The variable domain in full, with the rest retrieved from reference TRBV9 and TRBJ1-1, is DSGVTQTPKHLITATGQRVTLRCSPRSGDLSVYWYQQSLDQGLQFLIQYYNGEERAKGNILERFSAQQFPDLHSELNLSSLELGDSALYFCASSVWTGENTEAFFGQGTRLTVV.

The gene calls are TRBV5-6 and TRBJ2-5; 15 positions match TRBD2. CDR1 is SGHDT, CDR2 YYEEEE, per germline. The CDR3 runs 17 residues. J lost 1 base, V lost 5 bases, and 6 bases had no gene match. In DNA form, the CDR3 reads TGTGCCAGCAGTCCGGGACTAGCGGGAGGACGCCAAGAGACCCAGTACTTC. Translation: CASSPGLAGGRQETQYF.

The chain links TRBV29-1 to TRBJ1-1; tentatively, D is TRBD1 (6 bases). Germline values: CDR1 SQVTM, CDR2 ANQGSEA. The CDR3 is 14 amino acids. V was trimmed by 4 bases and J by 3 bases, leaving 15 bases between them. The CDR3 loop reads CSVVEQGMDTEAFF. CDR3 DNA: TGCAGCGTTGTGGAGCAGGGGATGGACACTGAAGCTTTCTTT.

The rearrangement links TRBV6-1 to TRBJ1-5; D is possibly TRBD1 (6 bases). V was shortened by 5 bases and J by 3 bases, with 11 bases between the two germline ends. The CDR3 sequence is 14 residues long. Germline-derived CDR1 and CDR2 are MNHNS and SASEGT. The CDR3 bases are TGTGCCAGCAGTTTGACAGGACCCAATCAGCCCCAGCATTTT. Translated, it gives CASSLTGPNQPQHF.

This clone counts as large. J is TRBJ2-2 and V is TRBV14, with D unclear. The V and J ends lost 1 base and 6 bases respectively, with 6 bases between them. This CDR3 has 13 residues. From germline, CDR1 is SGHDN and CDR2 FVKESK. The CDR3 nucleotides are TGTGCCAGCAGCCAAGTTCAGGCCGGGGAGCTGTTTTTT. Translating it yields CASSQVQAGELFF.

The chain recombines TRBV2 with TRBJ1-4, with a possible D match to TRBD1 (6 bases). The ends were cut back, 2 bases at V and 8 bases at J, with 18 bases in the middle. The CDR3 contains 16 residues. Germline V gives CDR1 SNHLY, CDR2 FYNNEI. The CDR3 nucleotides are TGTGCCAGCAGTGAAACAGGGAGGGGTCTTAACGAAAAACTGTTTTTT. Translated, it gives CASSETGRGLNEKLFF.

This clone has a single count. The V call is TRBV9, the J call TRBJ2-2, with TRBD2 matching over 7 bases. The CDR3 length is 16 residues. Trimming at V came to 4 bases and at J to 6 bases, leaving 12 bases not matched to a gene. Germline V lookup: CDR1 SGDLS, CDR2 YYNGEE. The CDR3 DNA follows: TGTGCCAGCAGCCTTGGGGGGGACCCCATGTCCGGGGAGCTGTTTTTT. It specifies CASSLGGDPMSGELFF.

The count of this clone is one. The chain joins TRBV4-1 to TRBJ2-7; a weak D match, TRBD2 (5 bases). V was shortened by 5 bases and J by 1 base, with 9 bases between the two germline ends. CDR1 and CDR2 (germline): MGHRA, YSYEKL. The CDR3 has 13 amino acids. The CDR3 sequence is CASSKEESYEQYF. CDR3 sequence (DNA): TGCGCCAGCAGCAAGGAGGAGTCCTACGAGCAGTACTTC.

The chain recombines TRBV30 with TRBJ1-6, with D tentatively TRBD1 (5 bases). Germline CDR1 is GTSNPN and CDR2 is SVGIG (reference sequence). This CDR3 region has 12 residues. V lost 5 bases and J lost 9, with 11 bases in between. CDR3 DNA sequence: TGTGCCTGGGGCAGGGAGGCTTCACCCCTCCACTTT. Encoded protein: CAWGREASPLHF. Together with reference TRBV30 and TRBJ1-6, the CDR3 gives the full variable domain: SQTIHQWPATLVQPVGSPLSLECTVEGTSNPNLYWYRQAAGRGLQLLFYSVGIGQISSEVPQNLSASRPQDRQFILSSKKLLLSDSGFYLCAWGREASPLHFGNGTRLTVT.

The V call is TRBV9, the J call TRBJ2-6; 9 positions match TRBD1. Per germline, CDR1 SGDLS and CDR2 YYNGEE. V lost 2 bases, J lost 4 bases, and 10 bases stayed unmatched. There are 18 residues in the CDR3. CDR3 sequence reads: CASSVALGQGYGANVLTF. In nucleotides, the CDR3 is TGTGCCAGCAGCGTCGCCTTAGGACAGGGGTACGGGGCCAACGTCCTGACTTTC. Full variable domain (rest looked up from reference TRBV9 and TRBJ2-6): DSGVTQTPKHLITATGQRVTLRCSPRSGDLSVYWYQQSLDQGLQFLIQYYNGEERAKGNILERFSAQQFPDLHSELNLSSLELGDSALYFCASSVALGQGYGANVLTFGAGSRLTVL.

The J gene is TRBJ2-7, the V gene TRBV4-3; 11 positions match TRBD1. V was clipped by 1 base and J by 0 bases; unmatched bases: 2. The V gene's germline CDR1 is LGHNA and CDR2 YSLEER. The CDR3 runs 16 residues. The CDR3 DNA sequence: TGCGCCAGCAGCCAAGGGGACAGGGGGAGCTCCTACGAGCAGTACTTC. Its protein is CASSQGDRGSSYEQYF.

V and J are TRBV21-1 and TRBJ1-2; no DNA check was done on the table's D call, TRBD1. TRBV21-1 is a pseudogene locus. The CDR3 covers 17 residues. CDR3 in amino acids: CASRLGTGGKLGYGYTF. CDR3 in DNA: TGTGCCAGCAGGCTAGGGACAGGGGGGAAATTGGGGTATGGCTACACCTTC.

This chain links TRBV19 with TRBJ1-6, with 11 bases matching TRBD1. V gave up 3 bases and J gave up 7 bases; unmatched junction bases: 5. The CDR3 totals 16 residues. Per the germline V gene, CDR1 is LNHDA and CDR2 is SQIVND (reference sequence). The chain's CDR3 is CASSMGTGGRNSPLHF. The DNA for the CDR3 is TGTGCCAGTAGTATGGGGACAGGGGGAAGAAATTCACCCCTCCACTTT.

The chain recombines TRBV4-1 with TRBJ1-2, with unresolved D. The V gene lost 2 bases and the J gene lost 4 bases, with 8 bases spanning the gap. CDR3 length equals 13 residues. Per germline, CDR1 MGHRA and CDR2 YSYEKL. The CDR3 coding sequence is TGCGCCAGCAGCCAACGGGGAATCTATGGCTACACCTTC. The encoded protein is CASSQRGIYGYTF.